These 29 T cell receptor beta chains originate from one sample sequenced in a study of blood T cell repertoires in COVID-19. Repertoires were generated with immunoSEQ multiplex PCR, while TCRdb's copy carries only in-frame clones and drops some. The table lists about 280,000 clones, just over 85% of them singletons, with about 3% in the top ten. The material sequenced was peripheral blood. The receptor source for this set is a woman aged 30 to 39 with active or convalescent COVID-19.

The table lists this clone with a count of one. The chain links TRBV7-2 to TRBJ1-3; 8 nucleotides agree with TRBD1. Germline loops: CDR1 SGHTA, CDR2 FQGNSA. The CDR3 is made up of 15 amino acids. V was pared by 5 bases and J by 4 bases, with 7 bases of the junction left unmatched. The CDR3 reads CASSPDRGGGNTIYF. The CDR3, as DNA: TGTGCCAGCAGCCCCGACAGGGGCGGCGGAAACACCATATATTTT.

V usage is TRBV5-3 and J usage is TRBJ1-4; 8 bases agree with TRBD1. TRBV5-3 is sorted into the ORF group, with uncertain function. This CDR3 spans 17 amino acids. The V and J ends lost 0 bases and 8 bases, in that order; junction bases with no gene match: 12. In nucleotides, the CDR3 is TGTGCCAGAAGCTTGGCGGGAGAGGGACAGGAGAGGGAAAAACTGTTTTTT. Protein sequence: CARSLAGEGQEREKLFF.

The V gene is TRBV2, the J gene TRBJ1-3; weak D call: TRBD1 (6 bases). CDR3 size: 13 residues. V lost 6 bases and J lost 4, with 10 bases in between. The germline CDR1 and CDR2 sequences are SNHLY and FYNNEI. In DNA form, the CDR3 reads TGTGCCAGCAGAAACAGGGCCGGAAACACCATATATTTT. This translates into CASRNRAGNTIYF.

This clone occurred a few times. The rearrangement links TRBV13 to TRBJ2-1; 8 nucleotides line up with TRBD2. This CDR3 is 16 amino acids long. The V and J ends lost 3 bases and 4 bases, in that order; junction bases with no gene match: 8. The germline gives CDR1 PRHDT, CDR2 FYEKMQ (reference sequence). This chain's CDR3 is CASSFTGGPLYNEQFF. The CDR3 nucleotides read TGTGCCAGCAGCTTTACGGGGGGGCCACTGTACAATGAGCAGTTCTTC.

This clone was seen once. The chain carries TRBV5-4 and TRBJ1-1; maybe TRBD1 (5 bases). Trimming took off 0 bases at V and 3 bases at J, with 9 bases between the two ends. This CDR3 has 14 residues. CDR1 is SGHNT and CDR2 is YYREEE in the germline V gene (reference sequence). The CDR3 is CASSLAGGDTEAFF. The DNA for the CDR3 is TGTGCCAGCAGCTTGGCCGGGGGGGACACTGAAGCTTTCTTT. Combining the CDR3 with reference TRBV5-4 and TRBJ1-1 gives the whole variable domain ETGVTQSPTHLIKTRGQQVTLRCSSQSGHNTVSWYQQALGQGPQFIFQYYREEENGRGNFPPRFSGLQFPNYSSELNVNALELDDSALYLCASSLAGGDTEAFFGQGTRLTVV.

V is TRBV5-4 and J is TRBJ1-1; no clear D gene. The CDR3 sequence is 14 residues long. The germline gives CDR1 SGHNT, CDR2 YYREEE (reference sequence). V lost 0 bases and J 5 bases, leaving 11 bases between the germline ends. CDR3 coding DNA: TGTGCCAGCAGCTTGGCCGGTGTTCGGACTGAAGCTTTCTTT. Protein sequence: CASSLAGVRTEAFF. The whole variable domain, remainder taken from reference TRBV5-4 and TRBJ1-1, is ETGVTQSPTHLIKTRGQQVTLRCSSQSGHNTVSWYQQALGQGPQFIFQYYREEENGRGNFPPRFSGLQFPNYSSELNVNALELDDSALYLCASSLAGVRTEAFFGQGTRLTVV.

CDR3 sequence: CASSDRGSGQPQHF. The CDR3 DNA sequence: TGTGCCAGCAGCGACAGGGGATCGGGTCAGCCCCAGCATTTT. The chain recombines TRBV13 with TRBJ1-5, with 8 bases aligning to TRBD1. The V gene end was trimmed by 5 bases and the J gene end by 6 bases; junction bases not matched to a gene: 6. The CDR3 length is 14 residues. Germline CDR1 PRHDT, CDR2 FYEKMQ (reference sequence). The full variable domain, its missing parts supplied by reference TRBV13 and TRBJ1-5, is AAGVIQSPRHLIKEKRETATLKCYPIPRHDTVYWYQQGPGQDPQFLISFYEKMQSDKGSIPDRFSAQQFSDYHSELNMSSLELGDSALYFCASSDRGSGQPQHFGDGTRLSIL.

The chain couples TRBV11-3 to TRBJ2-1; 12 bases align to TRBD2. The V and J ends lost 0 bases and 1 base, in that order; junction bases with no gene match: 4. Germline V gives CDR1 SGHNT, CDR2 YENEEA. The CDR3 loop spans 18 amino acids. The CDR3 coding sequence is TGTGCCAGCAGCTTAGAGGGACTAGCGGGTCGTTCCTACAATGAGCAGTTCTTC. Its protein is CASSLEGLAGRSYNEQFF.

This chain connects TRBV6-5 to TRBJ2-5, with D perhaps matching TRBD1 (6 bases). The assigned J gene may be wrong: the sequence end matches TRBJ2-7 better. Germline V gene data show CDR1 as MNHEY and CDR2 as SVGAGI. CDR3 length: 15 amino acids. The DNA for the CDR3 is TGTGCCAGCAAATTAAACAGGGATTTGGGCTACGAGCAGTACTTC. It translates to CASKLNRDLGYEQYF.

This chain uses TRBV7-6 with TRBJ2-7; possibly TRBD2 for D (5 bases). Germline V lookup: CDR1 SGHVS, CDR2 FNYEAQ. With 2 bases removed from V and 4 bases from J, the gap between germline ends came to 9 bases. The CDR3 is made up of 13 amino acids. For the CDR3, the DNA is TGTGCCAGCAGCTTAATGGGAGATTACGAGCAGTACTTC. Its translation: CASSLMGDYEQYF.

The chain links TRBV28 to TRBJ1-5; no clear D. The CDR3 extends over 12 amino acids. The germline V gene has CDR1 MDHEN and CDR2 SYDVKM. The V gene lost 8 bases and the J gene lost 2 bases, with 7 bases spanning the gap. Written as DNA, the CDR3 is TGTGCCAGCGGAGGGCGCAATCAGCCCCAGCATTTT. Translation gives CASGGRNQPQHF.

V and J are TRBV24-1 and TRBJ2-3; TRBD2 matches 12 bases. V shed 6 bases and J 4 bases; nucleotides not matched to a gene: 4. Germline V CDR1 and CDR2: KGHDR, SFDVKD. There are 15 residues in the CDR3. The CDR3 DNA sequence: TGTGCCACCAGTCGGACTAGCGGGGCCTCAGATACGCAGTATTTT. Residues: CATSRTSGASDTQYF.

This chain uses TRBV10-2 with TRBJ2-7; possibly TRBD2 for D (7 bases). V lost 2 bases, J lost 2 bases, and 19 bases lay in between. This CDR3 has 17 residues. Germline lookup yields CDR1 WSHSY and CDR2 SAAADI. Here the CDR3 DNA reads TGCGCCAGCAGTGAGATGGCGGGGGCCGGGCTAACCTACGAGCAGTACTTC. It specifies CASSEMAGAGLTYEQYF.

The CDR3 DNA sequence: TGTGCCAGCAGCTTAGAGGAGGGCAGGAGCACAGATACGCAGTATTTT. Protein product: CASSLEEGRSTDTQYF. This chain links TRBV7-2 with TRBJ2-3; D perhaps matches TRBD2 (6 bases). This CDR3 contains 16 residues. Trimming left V 1 base short and J 0 bases short, with 11 bases between. Germline-derived CDR1 and CDR2 are SGHTA and FQGNSA.

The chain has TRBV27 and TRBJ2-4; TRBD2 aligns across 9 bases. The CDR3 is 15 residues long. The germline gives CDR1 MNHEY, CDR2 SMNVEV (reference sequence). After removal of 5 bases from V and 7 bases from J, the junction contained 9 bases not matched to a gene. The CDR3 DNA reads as TGTGCCAGCAGTCCCGACCCCAGCGGGGGGAACATTCAGTACTTC. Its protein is CASSPDPSGGNIQYF.

CDR3 sequence (DNA): TGCAGCGTTGCTGGAGGGGAAAAACTGTTTTTT. It is translated as CSVAGGEKLFF. The rearrangement uses TRBV29-1 and TRBJ1-4; D unresolved. Trimming took off 4 bases at V and 8 bases at J, with 8 bases between the two ends. In germline, CDR1 is SQVTM, CDR2 ANQGSEA. The CDR3 is made up of 11 amino acids.

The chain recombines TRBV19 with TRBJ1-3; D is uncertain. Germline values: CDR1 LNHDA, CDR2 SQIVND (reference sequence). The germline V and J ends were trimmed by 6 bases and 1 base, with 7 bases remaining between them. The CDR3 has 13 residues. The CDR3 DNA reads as TGTGCCAGTAGGGCCCGTTCTGGAAACACCATATATTTT. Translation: CASRARSGNTIYF.

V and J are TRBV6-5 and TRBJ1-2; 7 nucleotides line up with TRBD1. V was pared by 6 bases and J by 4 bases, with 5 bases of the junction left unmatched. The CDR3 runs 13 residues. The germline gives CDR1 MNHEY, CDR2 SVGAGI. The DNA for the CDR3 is TGTGCCAGCAGGGGGGGACAGACCTATGGCTACACCTTC. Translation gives CASRGGQTYGYTF.

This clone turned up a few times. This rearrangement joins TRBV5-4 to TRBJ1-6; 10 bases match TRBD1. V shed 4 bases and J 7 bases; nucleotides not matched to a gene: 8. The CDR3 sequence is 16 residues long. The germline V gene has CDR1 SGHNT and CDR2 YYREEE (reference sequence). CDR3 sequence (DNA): TGTGCCAGCAGCGGAAAGGGACAGGGGCAAAATTCACCCCTCCACTTT. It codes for CASSGKGQGQNSPLHF.

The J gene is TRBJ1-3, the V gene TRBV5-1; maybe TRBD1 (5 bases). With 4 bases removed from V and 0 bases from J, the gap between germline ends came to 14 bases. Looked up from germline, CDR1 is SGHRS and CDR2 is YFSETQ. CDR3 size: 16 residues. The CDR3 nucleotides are TGCGCCAGCAGCACGGACATGCTGTACTCTGGAAACACCATATATTTT. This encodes CASSTDMLYSGNTIYF.

In DNA form, the CDR3 reads TGTGCCAGCAGCGTTAGTGGGGCAGGGGGAGAGACCCAGTACTTC. Translating gives CASSVSGAGGETQYF. The genes are TRBV9 and TRBJ2-5, with TRBD1 matching over 7 bases. The CDR3 runs to 15 residues. V shed 2 bases, J shed 4 bases, and the junction held 8 bases outside the gene matches. CDR1 and CDR2 (germline): SGDLS, YYNGEE.

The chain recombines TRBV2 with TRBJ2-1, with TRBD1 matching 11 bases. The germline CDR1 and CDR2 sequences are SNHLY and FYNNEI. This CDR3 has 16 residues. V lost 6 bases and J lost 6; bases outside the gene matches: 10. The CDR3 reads CASSWNGQGASNEQFF. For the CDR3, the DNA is TGTGCCAGCAGCTGGAACGGACAGGGGGCTAGCAATGAGCAGTTCTTC. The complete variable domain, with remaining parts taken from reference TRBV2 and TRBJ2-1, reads EPEVTQTPSHQVTQMGQEVILRCVPISNHLYFYWYRQILGQKVEFLVSFYNNEISEKSEIFDDQFSVERPDGSNFTLKIRSTKLEDSAMYFCASSWNGQGASNEQFFGPGTRLTVL.

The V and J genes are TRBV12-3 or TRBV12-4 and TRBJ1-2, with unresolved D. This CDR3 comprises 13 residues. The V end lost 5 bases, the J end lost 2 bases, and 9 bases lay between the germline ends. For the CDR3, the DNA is TGTGCCAGCAGTCCGGTGTTAAACTATGGCTACACCTTC. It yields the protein CASSPVLNYGYTF.

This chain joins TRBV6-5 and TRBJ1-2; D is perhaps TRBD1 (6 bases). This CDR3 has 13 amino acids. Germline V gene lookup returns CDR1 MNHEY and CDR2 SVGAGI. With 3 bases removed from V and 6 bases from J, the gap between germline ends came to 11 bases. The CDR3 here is CASSYTGLNGYTF. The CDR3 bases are TGTGCCAGCAGTTATACAGGGTTGAATGGCTACACCTTC.

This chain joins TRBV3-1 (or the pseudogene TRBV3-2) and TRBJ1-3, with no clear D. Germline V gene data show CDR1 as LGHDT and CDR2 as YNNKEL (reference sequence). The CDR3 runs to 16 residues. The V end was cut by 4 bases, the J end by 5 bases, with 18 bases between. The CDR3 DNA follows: TGTGCCAGCAGCCCCAAAAAACGGGAGTCTAGAAACACCATATATTTT. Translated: CASSPKKRESRNTIYF.

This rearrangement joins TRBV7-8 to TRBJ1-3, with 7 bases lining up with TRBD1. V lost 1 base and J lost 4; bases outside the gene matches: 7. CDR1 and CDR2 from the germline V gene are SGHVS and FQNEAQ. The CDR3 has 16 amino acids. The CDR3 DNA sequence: TGTGCCAGCAGCTTAGAGGGGGCAGGGCACGGAAACACCATATATTTT. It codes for CASSLEGAGHGNTIYF.

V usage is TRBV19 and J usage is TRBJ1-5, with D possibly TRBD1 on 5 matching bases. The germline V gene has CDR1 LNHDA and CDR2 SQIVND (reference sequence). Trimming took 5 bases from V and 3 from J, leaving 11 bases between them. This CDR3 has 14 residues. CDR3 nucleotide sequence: TGTGCCAGTAGTCGAACAGGTAACAATCAGCCCCAGCATTTT. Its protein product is CASSRTGNNQPQHF.

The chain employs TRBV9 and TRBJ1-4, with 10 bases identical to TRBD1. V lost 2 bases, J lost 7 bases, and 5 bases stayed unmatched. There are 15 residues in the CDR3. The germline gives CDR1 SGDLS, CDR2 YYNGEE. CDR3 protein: CASSVRQGAVEKLFF. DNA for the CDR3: TGTGCCAGCAGCGTCCGACAGGGGGCCGTTGAAAAACTGTTTTTT. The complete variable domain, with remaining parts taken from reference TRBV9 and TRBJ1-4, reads DSGVTQTPKHLITATGQRVTLRCSPRSGDLSVYWYQQSLDQGLQFLIQYYNGEERAKGNILERFSAQQFPDLHSELNLSSLELGDSALYFCASSVRQGAVEKLFFGSGTQLSVL.

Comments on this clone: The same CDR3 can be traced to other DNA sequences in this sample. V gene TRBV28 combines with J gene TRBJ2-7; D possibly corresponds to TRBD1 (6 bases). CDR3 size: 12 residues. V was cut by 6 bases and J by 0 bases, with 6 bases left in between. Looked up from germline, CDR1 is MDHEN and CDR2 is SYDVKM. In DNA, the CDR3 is TGTGCCAGCAGGACAGGCTCCTACGAGCAGTACTTC. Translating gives CASRTGSYEQYF.